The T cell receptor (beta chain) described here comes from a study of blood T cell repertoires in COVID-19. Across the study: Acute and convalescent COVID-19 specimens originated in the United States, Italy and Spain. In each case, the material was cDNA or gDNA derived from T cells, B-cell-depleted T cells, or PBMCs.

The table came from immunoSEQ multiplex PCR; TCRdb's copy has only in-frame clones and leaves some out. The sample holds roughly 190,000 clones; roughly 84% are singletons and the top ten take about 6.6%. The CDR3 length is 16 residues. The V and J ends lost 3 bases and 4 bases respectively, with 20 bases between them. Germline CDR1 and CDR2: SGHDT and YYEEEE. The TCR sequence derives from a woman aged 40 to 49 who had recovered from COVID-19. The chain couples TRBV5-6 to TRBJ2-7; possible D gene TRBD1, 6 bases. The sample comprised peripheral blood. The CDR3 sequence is CASSSVWTEEVYEQYF. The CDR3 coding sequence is TGTGCCAGCAGCTCCGTCTGGACAGAGGAGGTTTACGAGCAGTACTTC.